This TCR beta chain stems from a study of regulatory T cells in long-lasting Graves disease. Study conclusions and caveats: Persistent disease showed a preference for TRBV28, TRBJ1-2 and TRBJ2-5.

This clonotype was detected many times. What it binds is not known. Library construction for TCR beta used iRepertoire HTBI primers and Arm-PCR of CDR3 regions. TCRdb reprocessed the multiplex PCR reads via MiXCR and lists one record per CDR3 protein. The table has approximately 480,000 distinct CDR3 sequences, roughly 16% seen once. This sample's time point: newly diagnosed GD, antithyroid drugs for less than 3 months. Scientists built the TCR library using RNA that was extracted from PBMCs. It was American Thyroid Association guidelines that determined Graves' disease diagnosis. V lost 5 bases, J lost 2 bases, and 16 bases lay in between. The CDR3 extends over 15 amino acids. Germline V CDR1 and CDR2: SGHRS, YFSETQ. The sample was also reused in another study, on T cells in Graves' hyperthyroidism and ophthalmopathy. That publication notes: The primer set for the first-round RT-PCR of the TCR CDR3 was HTBI.

The chain has TRBV5-1 and TRBJ1-1, with D unresolved. The TCR originated in a man aged 40-49 years with Graves disease. This material consisted of peripheral blood mononuclear cells (PBMCs), taken at new diagnosis, from a patient treated with antithyroid drugs. CDR3 amino acids: CASSSQAGTNTEAFF. The CDR3 DNA is TGCGCCAGCAGTTCTCAGGCGGGCACTAACACTGAAGCTTTCTTT.